The 6 T cell receptor beta chains given below trace back to one sample, sequenced in a study of cytomegalovirus exposure and HLA in healthy donors. The PCR made use of 60 Vbeta and 13 Jbeta primers. Using immunoSEQ multiplex PCR, the repertoire was profiled, and TCRdb retains in-frame clones only, with some absent. This listing includes around 130,000 clones. Material for sequencing was PBMCs. These receptors originate from a woman between 40 and 55 years old in good health and CMV-seronegative.

The chain has TRBV14 and TRBJ1-2; 7 nucleotides agree with TRBD1. CDR1 and CDR2 (germline): SGHDN, FVKESK. The trim removed 1 base at V and 7 bases at J, leaving 3 bases unmatched. CDR3 length equals 13 residues. CDR3 sequence (DNA): TGTGCCAGCAGCCAAGCGACAGGGTTTGGCTACACCTTC. It encodes CASSQATGFGYTF. The full variable domain, completed using reference TRBV14 and TRBJ1-2, is EAGVTQFPSHSVIEKGQTVTLRCDPISGHDNLYWYRRVMGKEIKFLLHFVKESKQDESGMPNNRFLAERTGGTYSTLKVQPAELEDSGVYFCASSQATGFGYTFGSGTRLTVV.

The chain employs TRBV19 and TRBJ1-1, with TRBD1 matching 8 bases. Germline-derived CDR1 and CDR2 are LNHDA and SQIVND (reference sequence). The CDR3 is made up of 14 amino acids. J gave up 2 bases and V 4 bases, and 3 bases lay outside the gene matches. Here the CDR3 reads CASSRQGQNTEAFF. DNA of the CDR3: TGTGCCAGTAGTAGACAGGGGCAAAACACTGAAGCTTTCTTT.

The chain links TRBV5-6 to TRBJ2-6; tentatively, D is TRBD2 (5 bases). V lost 2 bases, J lost 4 bases, and 10 bases lay in between. The CDR3 runs 15 residues. Germline CDR1 and CDR2: SGHDT and YYEEEE. In DNA, the CDR3 is TGTGCCAGCAGCTTTTTAGGGAGCGGGGCCAACGTCCTGACTTTC. Encoded protein: CASSFLGSGANVLTF.

The chain employs TRBV9 and TRBJ2-7; D unclear. Trimming cost V 0 bases and J 6 bases, with 10 bases left between them. Germline loops: CDR1 SGDLS, CDR2 YYNGEE. The CDR3 runs 13 residues. CDR3 DNA: TGTGCCAGCAGCGTAGTCACTTCGGGCGAGCAGTACTTC. It is translated as CASSVVTSGEQYF.

The chain carries TRBV10-3 and TRBJ2-1; 8 nucleotides align to TRBD1. The ends lost 9 bases at V and 0 bases at J; junction bases unmatched: 16. In germline, CDR1 is ENHRY, CDR2 SYGVKD. The CDR3 sequence is 18 residues long. CDR3 sequence reads: CAMRRDRQIYYSYNEQFF. In DNA, the CDR3 is TGTGCCATGAGGAGGGACAGGCAGATTTATTACTCCTACAATGAGCAGTTCTTC.

V and J are TRBV6-1 and TRBJ2-1, with 9 bases matching TRBD1. The length of the CDR3 is 15 residues. In germline, CDR1 is MNHNS, CDR2 SASEGT. With V trimmed by 5 bases and J by 5 bases, 7 bases remained unmatched. CDR3 DNA: TGTGCCAGCAGTCCGTCCGGGACAGGGAACAATGAGCAGTTCTTC. As protein: CASSPSGTGNNEQFF.